Shown below are 24 T cell receptor beta chains from a single sample sequenced in a study of blood T cell repertoires in COVID-19. Profiling relied on immunoSEQ multiplex PCR, and the TCRdb table lists in-frame clones only, not all of them. The sample carries approximately 200,000 clones, approximately 83% recorded once. The specimen was peripheral blood. The receptors come from a human donor with active or convalescent COVID-19. The donor label of this sample is uncertain.

This chain connects TRBV12-3 or TRBV12-4 to TRBJ2-1; D not resolved. This CDR3 region has 12 residues. V lost 4 bases to trimming and J lost 5 bases, with 6 bases between them. CDR3 bases: TGTGCCAGCAGTTGGGCCGACAATGAGCAGTTCTTC. Its protein product is CASSWADNEQFF.

The rearrangement joins TRBV7-9 to TRBJ2-7; 9 nucleotides agree with TRBD1. The V segment lost 6 bases and the J segment 2 bases; nucleotides outside the gene matches: 17. Per the germline V gene, CDR1 is SEHNR and CDR2 is FQNEAQ (reference sequence). The CDR3 spans 18 residues. Here the CDR3 DNA reads TGTGCCAGCAGTTCTACCGGGACAGGGTCAGTGTCGGCCTACGAGCAGTACTTC. It specifies CASSSTGTGSVSAYEQYF.

The chain links TRBV12-5 to TRBJ1-4; 9 nucleotides match TRBD1. The CDR3 runs to 16 residues. Losses at the gene ends were 6 bases for V and 5 bases for J; bases not matched to a gene: 10. Germline CDR1 LGHNT, CDR2 FRNRAP. CDR3 loop: CASGHQGQGGNEKLFF. For the CDR3, the DNA is TGTGCTAGTGGCCACCAGGGACAGGGAGGGAATGAAAAACTGTTTTTT.

The gene calls are TRBV30 and TRBJ2-1; 12 bases are a match to TRBD2. CDR3 size: 15 residues. With 4 bases clipped from V and 10 bases from J, the junction kept 11 bases outside the gene matches. Germline V gene lookup returns CDR1 GTSNPN and CDR2 SVGIG (reference sequence). CDR3 nucleotides: TGTGCCTGGACTAATAAGGGGCTAGCGGGAGGGGAGCAGTTCTTC. Its translation is CAWTNKGLAGGEQFF.

The chain joins TRBV11-2 to TRBJ2-3, with 7 bases lining up with TRBD2. Germline-derived CDR1 and CDR2 are SGHAT and FQNNGV. The CDR3 runs to 15 residues. J was trimmed by 1 base and V by 4 bases; bases with no gene match: 5. CDR3 in amino acids: CASSSGRVGTDTQYF. The DNA of the CDR3 is TGTGCCAGCAGCTCGGGGAGGGTGGGCACAGATACGCAGTATTTT. The whole variable domain, remainder taken from reference TRBV11-2 and TRBJ2-3, is EAGVAQSPRYKIIEKRQSVAFWCNPISGHATLYWYQQILGQGPKLLIQFQNNGVVDDSQLPKDRFSAERLKGVDSTLKIQPAKLEDSAVYLCASSSGRVGTDTQYFGPGTRLTVL.

The chain recombines TRBV3-1 (or the pseudogene TRBV3-2) with TRBJ2-3; perhaps TRBD2 as D (6 bases). Deletions cut 1 base from V and 4 bases from J, with 12 bases between. The CDR3 totals 15 residues. Per germline, CDR1 LGHDT and CDR2 YNNKEL (reference sequence). CDR3 DNA sequence: TGTGCCAGCAGCCAAGGACCGGGCGGGGCAGATACGCAGTATTTT. Encoded protein: CASSQGPGGADTQYF.

The chain joins TRBV18 to TRBJ2-1; 8 bases fit TRBD1. Germline V gene lookup returns CDR1 KGHSH and CDR2 LQKENI. The CDR3 extends over 16 amino acids. J was trimmed by 3 bases and V by 0 bases; bases with no gene match: 4. This chain's CDR3 is CASSPPGQGYYNEQFF. The CDR3 DNA follows: TGTGCCAGCTCACCACCAGGACAGGGATACTACAATGAGCAGTTCTTC. The full variable domain, in which reference TRBV18 and TRBJ2-1 provide the parts outside the CDR3, is NAGVMQNPRHLVRRRGQEARLRCSPMKGHSHVYWYRQLPEEGLKFMVYLQKENIIDESGMPKERFSAEFPKEGPSILRIQQVVRGDSAAYFCASSPPGQGYYNEQFFGPGTRLTVL.

The chain is built from TRBV30 and TRBJ1-3, with D perhaps matching TRBD1 (5 bases). Germline assignment: CDR1 GTSNPN and CDR2 SVGIG (reference sequence). V was clipped by 3 bases and J by 0 bases, with 12 bases between them. CDR3 length: 15 residues. The CDR3 is CAWSTFRVSGNTIYF. The CDR3, as DNA: TGTGCCTGGAGCACTTTCAGGGTCTCTGGAAACACCATATATTTT.

The J gene is TRBJ1-5, the V gene TRBV7-9; 10 bases fit TRBD1. The CDR3 length is 16 residues. With 5 bases clipped from V and 6 bases from J, the junction kept 10 bases outside the gene matches. Germline CDR1 reads SEHNR; CDR2 reads FQNEAQ (reference sequence). This CDR3 is CASSQPGQGRGQPQHF. The CDR3 DNA sequence: TGTGCCAGCAGCCAACCGGGACAGGGGAGGGGTCAGCCCCAGCATTTT.

This sequence joins TRBV30 and TRBJ1-2; weak D call: TRBD1 (6 bases). CDR3 size: 16 residues. Germline CDR1 reads GTSNPN; CDR2 reads SVGIG (reference sequence). Trimming took off 3 bases at V and 3 bases at J, with 20 bases between the two ends. The CDR3 is CAWSLGLQGEYYGYTF. CDR3 in DNA: TGTGCCTGGAGCCTGGGGTTACAGGGCGAGTACTATGGCTACACCTTC. The whole variable domain, filled in from reference TRBV30 and TRBJ1-2, reads SQTIHQWPATLVQPVGSPLSLECTVEGTSNPNLYWYRQAAGRGLQLLFYSVGIGQISSEVPQNLSASRPQDRQFILSSKKLLLSDSGFYLCAWSLGLQGEYYGYTFGSGTRLTVV.

This clone was seen only a few times. The chain recombines TRBV7-2 with TRBJ2-1, with D possibly TRBD2 on 6 matching bases. Trimming cost V 3 bases and J 6 bases, with 15 bases left between them. The CDR3 has 15 residues. Germline V gene sequence: CDR1 SGHTA, CDR2 FQGNSA. The CDR3 sequence: CASSFASEFLNEQFF. CDR3 in DNA: TGTGCCAGCAGCTTTGCTAGCGAGTTTCTCAATGAGCAGTTCTTC.

This rearrangement joins TRBV11-3 to TRBJ2-2; 14 nucleotides align to TRBD2. In germline, CDR1 is SGHNT, CDR2 YENEEA. The CDR3 spans 17 residues. The trim removed 1 base at V and 6 bases at J, leaving 4 bases unmatched. The CDR3 loop reads CASSLGTSGRRSGELFF. CDR3 nucleotides: TGTGCCAGCAGCTTAGGGACTAGCGGGAGGCGATCCGGGGAGCTGTTTTTT. Together with reference TRBV11-3 and TRBJ2-2, the CDR3 gives the full variable domain: EAGVVQSPRYKIIEKKQPVAFWCNPISGHNTLYWYLQNLGQGPELLIRYENEEAVDDSQLPKDRFSAERLKGVDSTLKIQPAELGDSAVYLCASSLGTSGRRSGELFFGEGSRLTVL.

The V gene is TRBV5-1, the J gene TRBJ2-1; 10 nucleotides match TRBD2. Per germline, CDR1 SGHRS and CDR2 YFSETQ. The ends lost 1 base at V and 3 bases at J; junction bases unmatched: 1. CDR3 length equals 15 residues. The CDR3 coding sequence is TGCGCCAGCAGCTTGAGGACTAGCGGCTACAATGAGCAGTTCTTC. It encodes CASSLRTSGYNEQFF. Supplemented by reference TRBV5-1 and TRBJ2-1, the full variable domain reads KAGVTQTPRYLIKTRGQQVTLSCSPISGHRSVSWYQQTPGQGLQFLFEYFSETQRNKGNFPGRFSGRQFSNSRSEMNVSTLELGDSALYLCASSLRTSGYNEQFFGPGTRLTVL.

The rearrangement joins TRBV18 to TRBJ1-2; tentative D call: TRBD1 (5 bases). V lost 1 base to trimming and J lost 7 bases, with 13 bases between them. CDR3 length: 14 residues. Per the germline V gene, CDR1 is KGHSH and CDR2 is LQKENI. The CDR3 DNA sequence: TGTGCCAGCTCACCACGGACCCGGGGGGTTGGCTACACCTTC. Encoded protein: CASSPRTRGVGYTF.

The chain links TRBV28 to TRBJ2-7; 8 bases fit TRBD2. Germline V gene data show CDR1 as MDHEN and CDR2 as SYDVKM. V shed 6 bases, J shed 3 bases, and the junction held 7 bases outside the gene matches. CDR3 length: 14 amino acids. CDR3 coding DNA: TGTGCCAGCAGGCGCACCGGGACTAGCTACGAGCAGTACTTC. Encoded protein: CASRRTGTSYEQYF.

This clone was recorded once. This sequence joins TRBV6-5 and TRBJ2-3; D ambiguous. Per the germline V gene, CDR1 is MNHEY and CDR2 is SVGAGI. V lost 5 bases, J lost 2 bases, and 11 bases lay in between. There are 14 residues in the CDR3. The CDR3 protein is CASSTMKHTDTQYF. CDR3 sequence (DNA): TGTGCCAGCAGTACGATGAAGCACACAGATACGCAGTATTTT.

This chain uses TRBV2 with TRBJ2-4; the D is unclear. Germline V gene lookup returns CDR1 SNHLY and CDR2 FYNNEI. The CDR3 is 15 amino acids. Deletions cut 6 bases from V and 0 bases from J, with 12 bases between. The CDR3 DNA sequence: TGTGCCAGCAGCCCCCCCGGCGGAGCCAAAAACATTCAGTACTTC. Its translation is CASSPPGGAKNIQYF.

The rearrangement links TRBV27 to TRBJ2-6, with D perhaps TRBD2 (6 bases). This CDR3 has 14 residues. Germline-derived CDR1 and CDR2 are MNHEY and SMNVEV (reference sequence). Trimming left V 2 bases short and J 8 bases short, with 10 bases between. The CDR3 nucleotides are TGTGCCAGCAGTTTAGGACTACAGACCAACGTCCTGACTTTC. It yields the protein CASSLGLQTNVLTF.

This chain links TRBV6-5 with TRBJ2-1; TRBD2 agrees at 11 bases. CDR1 and CDR2 from the germline V gene are MNHEY and SVGAGI. The CDR3 has 14 residues. V was clipped by 5 bases and J by 6 bases; unmatched bases: 3. CDR3 amino acids: CASSRLAGINEQFF. CDR3 nucleotides: TGTGCCAGCAGTCGACTAGCGGGAATCAATGAGCAGTTCTTC.

The V call is TRBV12-3 or TRBV12-4, the J call TRBJ1-2; D call uncertain. The CDR3 runs 12 residues. V lost 3 bases, J lost 7 bases, and 9 bases lay in between. The DNA of the CDR3 is TGTGCCAGCAGTTTGTTCCCGGGTGGCTACACCTTC. Its translation: CASSLFPGGYTF.

The V gene is TRBV5-4, the J gene TRBJ2-7, with TRBD1 matching over 7 bases. J was trimmed by 4 bases and V by 4 bases; bases with no gene match: 2. Per the germline V gene, CDR1 is SGHNT and CDR2 is YYREEE (reference sequence). This CDR3 spans 12 amino acids. This chain's CDR3 is CASSVRGYEQYF. CDR3 sequence (DNA): TGTGCCAGCAGCGTCAGGGGGTACGAGCAGTACTTC.

The chain recombines TRBV3-1 (or the pseudogene TRBV3-2) with TRBJ2-3; tentatively, D is TRBD2 (7 bases). Germline CDR1 is LGHDT and CDR2 is YNNKEL (reference sequence). V dropped 3 bases and J dropped 5 bases, with 18 bases sitting between them. The CDR3 has 16 residues. CDR3 region: CASSQMVGGGGDTQYF. The CDR3 bases are TGTGCCAGCAGCCAGATGGTGGGGGGAGGGGGAGATACGCAGTATTTT.

The gene calls are TRBV6-1 and TRBJ1-1; D ambiguous. Germline loops: CDR1 MNHNS, CDR2 SASEGT. The V end was cut by 1 base, the J end by 5 bases, with 14 bases between. This CDR3 has 15 residues. CDR3: CASSEGSAGGTEAFF. CDR3 DNA: TGTGCCAGCAGTGAAGGGTCGGCAGGAGGAACTGAAGCTTTCTTT.

This clone has just one count. This CDR3 reads CASSVVDRETQYF. The DNA of the CDR3 is TGTGCCAGCAGCGTAGTGGACAGAGAGACCCAGTACTTC. V usage is TRBV9 and J usage is TRBJ2-5; perhaps TRBD1 as D (6 bases). Per the germline V gene, CDR1 is SGDLS and CDR2 is YYNGEE. V was cut by 0 bases and J by 4 bases, with 7 bases left in between. This CDR3 contains 13 residues.